These 30 T cell receptor beta chains came from one sample sequenced in a study of blood T cell repertoires in COVID-19. The data were produced by immunoSEQ multiplex PCR, yet TCRdb's version contains in-frame clones alone and is incomplete. The sample comprises 150,000 or so clones, approximately 88% of which are singletons, and roughly 1.2% rests with the top ten. The sample was PBMCs or T cells enriched from blood (not recorded which). The receptors shown here come from a woman in her thirties with acute COVID-19.

The chain carries TRBV24-1 and TRBJ2-5; 9 bases are shared with TRBD1. This CDR3 has 15 residues. Trimming cost V 1 base and J 5 bases; bases outside gene matches: 4. Per germline, CDR1 KGHDR and CDR2 SFDVKD. The CDR3 DNA is TGTGCCACCAGTGATTTAGGAGACAGGGGGGAGACCCAGTACTTC. Residues: CATSDLGDRGETQYF.

The V and J genes are TRBV28 and TRBJ1-5; D is uncertain. This CDR3 spans 13 amino acids. The V and J ends lost 6 bases and 5 bases respectively, with 11 bases between them. Germline-derived CDR1 and CDR2 are MDHEN and SYDVKM. CDR3: CASSRTGYQPQHF. The CDR3 DNA follows: TGTGCCAGCAGCCGCACCGGGTATCAGCCCCAGCATTTT.

The chain carries TRBV10-2 and TRBJ1-5; D remains ambiguous. V lost 8 bases and J 6 bases, leaving 14 bases between the germline ends. This CDR3 has 13 amino acids. The germline CDR1 and CDR2 sequences are WSHSY and SAAADI. CDR3 DNA: TGCGCCAGCTGTAGTCAAACGGGTCAGCCCCAGCATTTT. This encodes CASCSQTGQPQHF.

This rearrangement joins TRBV9 to TRBJ2-6; D is perhaps TRBD1 (5 bases). The CDR3 extends over 17 amino acids. V was cut by 3 bases and J by 8 bases, with 21 bases left in between. Germline V gene lookup returns CDR1 SGDLS and CDR2 YYNGEE. The CDR3 region is CASSADTGLLLPNVLTF. For the CDR3, the DNA is TGTGCCAGCAGCGCGGACACGGGTTTGCTCCTGCCCAACGTCCTGACTTTC.

The chain combines TRBV18 with TRBJ2-7; no reliable D call. CDR1 is KGHSH, CDR2 LQKENI, per germline. This CDR3 is 15 amino acids long. The V and J ends lost 0 bases and 2 bases respectively, with 11 bases between them. Here the CDR3 reads CASSPPPATTYEQYF. As DNA, the CDR3 is TGTGCCAGCTCACCACCTCCCGCGACAACCTACGAGCAGTACTTC.

The rearrangement joins TRBV11-2 to TRBJ2-2, with 7 bases that match TRBD1. V dropped 2 bases and J dropped 7; count of bases not matched to a gene: 7. The CDR3 consists of 15 residues. Per germline, CDR1 SGHAT and CDR2 FQNNGV. For the CDR3, the DNA is TGTGCCAGCAGCTTATTCGCCGGGACAGTCGGGGAGCTGTTTTTT. Translated: CASSLFAGTVGELFF. The whole variable domain, remainder taken from reference TRBV11-2 and TRBJ2-2, is EAGVAQSPRYKIIEKRQSVAFWCNPISGHATLYWYQQILGQGPKLLIQFQNNGVVDDSQLPKDRFSAERLKGVDSTLKIQPAKLEDSAVYLCASSLFAGTVGELFFGEGSRLTVL.

The V gene is TRBV5-6, the J gene TRBJ2-1; 7 nucleotides align to TRBD2. CDR1 SGHDT and CDR2 YYEEEE come from the germline V gene. The V segment lost 2 bases and the J segment 4 bases; nucleotides outside the gene matches: 9. This CDR3 contains 16 residues. CDR3 loop: CASSFFGGSGYNEQFF. In nucleotides, the CDR3 is TGTGCCAGCAGCTTTTTCGGCGGGAGTGGTTACAATGAGCAGTTCTTC.

The rearrangement links TRBV28 to TRBJ2-1, with TRBD2 identical over 13 bases. Germline V lookup: CDR1 MDHEN, CDR2 SYDVKM. Trimming removed 5 bases from V and 7 bases from J; junction bases left unmatched: 11. The CDR3 runs 17 residues. The CDR3 DNA follows: TGTGCCAGCAGTCCCCAAAGACTAGCGGGAGGAAATAATGAGCAGTTCTTC. Encoded protein: CASSPQRLAGGNNEQFF.

In DNA form, the CDR3 reads TGTGCCAGCAGCTTAGAGGAGGCCCCAAGGCTCTATGGCTACACCTTC. Protein: CASSLEEAPRLYGYTF. The chain couples TRBV7-9 to TRBJ1-2; D not resolved. Trimming shortened V by 1 base and J by 4 bases, and 16 bases separated the two germline ends. CDR1 is SEHNR, CDR2 FQNEAQ, per germline (reference sequence). The CDR3 totals 16 residues.

The V and J genes are TRBV7-9 and TRBJ1-6; the D is unclear. V shed 4 bases and J shed 7 bases, with 17 bases lying between them. The CDR3 spans 16 residues. Germline V lookup: CDR1 SEHNR, CDR2 FQNEAQ (reference sequence). The CDR3 sequence is CASSSSIGQLNSPLHF. The CDR3 nucleotides read TGTGCCAGCAGCTCCTCGATTGGGCAGTTAAATTCACCCCTCCACTTT.

The chain recombines TRBV28 with TRBJ1-2; D call uncertain. CDR3 size: 16 residues. Germline V gene sequence: CDR1 MDHEN, CDR2 SYDVKM. The ends were cut back, 5 bases at V and 2 bases at J, with 18 bases in the middle. The CDR3 bases are TGTGCCAGCAGTAGTCTGGAGGCGCCACTAAACTATGGCTACACCTTC. Protein product: CASSSLEAPLNYGYTF.

CDR3 amino acids: CASTPSRSSYNEQFF. CDR3 DNA: TGTGCCAGCACCCCAAGCCGGAGCTCCTACAATGAGCAGTTCTTC. The chain has TRBV27 and TRBJ2-1; D unresolved. The CDR3 contains 15 residues. V lost 7 bases to trimming and J lost 0 bases, with 13 bases between them. Germline V gene sequence: CDR1 MNHEY, CDR2 SMNVEV (reference sequence).

This clone occurred once. The genes are TRBV29-1 and TRBJ2-7; D is perhaps TRBD1 (7 bases). Germline CDR1 SQVTM, CDR2 ANQGSEA. The CDR3 is 13 amino acids. V was shortened by 4 bases and J by 2 bases, with 12 bases between the two germline ends. The CDR3 coding sequence is TGCAGCGTTGGACAGGGCGGGACCTACGAGCAGTACTTC. This gives the protein CSVGQGGTYEQYF.

In regard to this clone: Other DNA variants within this sample encode the same CDR3. The gene calls are TRBV5-4 and TRBJ2-3; perhaps TRBD1 as D (6 bases). This CDR3 has 15 residues. Germline V gene sequence: CDR1 SGHNT, CDR2 YYREEE (reference sequence). The V end was cut by 2 bases, the J end by 2 bases, with 12 bases between. The CDR3 loop is CASSLGRGLTDTQYF. CDR3 nucleotides: TGTGCCAGCAGCTTAGGCAGGGGCCTCACAGATACGCAGTATTTT.

This clone was seen once. The V call is TRBV30, the J call TRBJ2-2, with TRBD2 matching 7 bases. Germline V lookup: CDR1 GTSNPN, CDR2 SVGIG (reference sequence). This CDR3 comprises 13 residues. J gave up 7 bases and V 2 bases, and 4 bases lay outside the gene matches. The CDR3 nucleotides are TGTGCCTGGAGTCGGGGGAGGGGCGGGGAGCTGTTTTTT. This gives the protein CAWSRGRGGELFF.

The chain recombines TRBV6-2 or TRBV6-3 with TRBJ1-6; D is unresolved. V gave up 0 bases and J gave up 9 bases, with 12 bases separating them. This CDR3 has 15 amino acids. Germline CDR1 reads MNHEY; CDR2 reads SVGEGT. CDR3 in DNA: TGTGCCAGCAGTTACTCAGGGATGGCGGGTTCACCCCTCCACTTT. The encoded protein is CASSYSGMAGSPLHF.

This rearrangement joins TRBV6-4 to TRBJ2-2; tentatively, D is TRBD2 (6 bases). The CDR3 totals 14 residues. The V end was cut by 3 bases, the J end by 4 bases, with 9 bases between. The germline gives CDR1 MRHNA, CDR2 SNTAGT. The CDR3 DNA sequence: TGTGCCAGCAGTGAGGGGGGAGGCACCGGGGAGCTGTTTTTT. This codes for CASSEGGGTGELFF.

This chain links TRBV7-9 with TRBJ2-7, with TRBD1 matching over 7 bases. This CDR3 spans 15 amino acids. CDR1 and CDR2 (germline): SEHNR, FQNEAQ (reference sequence). Trimming cost V 5 bases and J 0 bases; bases outside gene matches: 7. CDR3 sequence reads: CASSGLRDSSYEQYF. CDR3 sequence (DNA): TGTGCCAGCAGCGGGTTGAGGGACAGCTCCTACGAGCAGTACTTC.

The rearrangement uses TRBV12-3 or TRBV12-4 and TRBJ2-2; no reliable D call. The CDR3 runs to 12 residues. V lost 7 bases to trimming and J lost 1 base, with 4 bases between them. The CDR3 DNA reads TGTGCCAGCATCCTGAACACCGGGGAGCTGTTTTTT. Translation: CASILNTGELFF.

This chain links TRBV10-2 with TRBJ1-1; perhaps TRBD1 as D (5 bases). Germline CDR1 reads WSHSY; CDR2 reads SAAADI. The ends were cut back, 6 bases at V and 1 base at J, with 12 bases in the middle. The CDR3 extends over 14 amino acids. CDR3 DNA: TGCGCCAGCAGACCCCTCGACAGGAACACTGAAGCTTTCTTT. Protein sequence: CASRPLDRNTEAFF.

This chain joins TRBV10-3 and TRBJ2-3; 8 bases are a match to TRBD2. With V trimmed by 6 bases and J by 6 bases, 8 bases remained unmatched. The CDR3 runs to 14 residues. CDR1 ENHRY and CDR2 SYGVKD come from the germline V gene. The chain's CDR3 is CAIRPGLDRDTQYF. The CDR3 coding sequence is TGTGCCATCAGGCCGGGACTAGACAGGGATACGCAGTATTTT.

CDR3 amino acids: CSVQGQGGDTQYF. The CDR3 coding sequence is TGCAGCGTCCAGGGGCAAGGAGGAGATACGCAGTATTTT. V is TRBV29-1 and J is TRBJ2-3; a possible D gene is TRBD1 (6 bases). Looked up from germline, CDR1 is SQVTM and CDR2 is ANQGSEA. Between the trimmed V and J ends, which lost 6 bases and 5 bases, there was a span of 15 bases. The CDR3 covers 13 residues.

The genes are TRBV29-1 and TRBJ2-2; D remains unclear. Germline assignment: CDR1 SQVTM and CDR2 ANQGSEA. The CDR3 loop spans 14 amino acids. The V end was cut by 5 bases, the J end by 1 base, with 11 bases between. CDR3 protein: CSVLGQVNTGELFF. The DNA of the CDR3 is TGCAGCGTTCTTGGCCAAGTGAACACCGGGGAGCTGTTTTTT.

The chain joins TRBV19 to TRBJ1-5; 8 bases match TRBD1. This CDR3 spans 13 amino acids. CDR1 LNHDA and CDR2 SQIVND come from the germline V gene (reference sequence). V was pared by 6 bases and J by 6 bases, with 4 bases of the junction left unmatched. The CDR3: CASRDREGQPQHF. The CDR3 DNA sequence: TGTGCCAGTAGGGACAGGGAAGGTCAGCCCCAGCATTTT.

The chain recombines TRBV5-1 with TRBJ2-7, with D tentatively TRBD1 (5 bases). Germline V lookup: CDR1 SGHRS, CDR2 YFSETQ. The CDR3 is 15 amino acids. V was clipped by 0 bases and J by 3 bases, with 13 bases between them. This CDR3 is CASSLGAGNIYEQYF. CDR3 bases: TGCGCCAGCAGCTTGGGTGCAGGGAACATCTACGAGCAGTACTTC.

The chain recombines TRBV11-2 with TRBJ2-7; tentatively, D is TRBD2 (6 bases). V was cut by 5 bases and J by 0 bases, with 14 bases left in between. This CDR3 has 15 amino acids. Germline V gene lookup returns CDR1 SGHAT and CDR2 FQNNGV. The CDR3 is CASSRGAGSSYEQYF. CDR3 nucleotides: TGTGCCAGCAGCCGCGGGGCGGGTAGCTCCTACGAGCAGTACTTC. Based on the CDR3 plus reference TRBV11-2 and TRBJ2-7, the full variable domain is EAGVAQSPRYKIIEKRQSVAFWCNPISGHATLYWYQQILGQGPKLLIQFQNNGVVDDSQLPKDRFSAERLKGVDSTLKIQPAKLEDSAVYLCASSRGAGSSYEQYFGPGTRLTVT.

This rearrangement joins TRBV5-1 to TRBJ1-4; no clear D. From germline, CDR1 is SGHRS and CDR2 YFSETQ. Trimming took off 3 bases at V and 0 bases at J, with 12 bases between the two ends. The CDR3 has 16 amino acids. The CDR3: CASSWMSGTTNEKLFF. In nucleotides, the CDR3 is TGCGCCAGCAGCTGGATGTCCGGGACAACTAATGAAAAACTGTTTTTT.

The chain couples TRBV27 to TRBJ1-6; D may be TRBD1 (5 bases). Deletions cut 5 bases from V and 6 bases from J, with 14 bases between. From germline, CDR1 is MNHEY and CDR2 SMNVEV (reference sequence). This CDR3 is built from 15 residues. The CDR3 region is CASSPVGVTNSPLHF. The CDR3 coding sequence is TGTGCCAGCAGTCCCGTAGGGGTAACTAATTCACCCCTCCACTTT.

V is TRBV6-2 or TRBV6-3 and J is TRBJ2-7, with TRBD1 matching over 12 bases. The trim removed 5 bases at V and 6 bases at J, leaving 8 bases unmatched. Germline assignment: CDR1 MNHEY and CDR2 SVGEGT. The CDR3 runs 15 residues. DNA of the CDR3: TGTGCCAGCAGTGCGGGACAGGGGGCGCGGGCCGAGCAGTACTTC. This translates into CASSAGQGARAEQYF.

The chain employs TRBV28 and TRBJ1-4, with D maybe TRBD1 (6 bases). V lost 4 bases and J 8 bases, leaving 17 bases between the germline ends. This CDR3 spans 15 amino acids. The germline V gene has CDR1 MDHEN and CDR2 SYDVKM. The CDR3 DNA follows: TGTGCCAGCAGTTCCTTCTCCCACAGGGAGGAAAAACTGTTTTTT. Amino acid sequence: CASSSFSHREEKLFF.